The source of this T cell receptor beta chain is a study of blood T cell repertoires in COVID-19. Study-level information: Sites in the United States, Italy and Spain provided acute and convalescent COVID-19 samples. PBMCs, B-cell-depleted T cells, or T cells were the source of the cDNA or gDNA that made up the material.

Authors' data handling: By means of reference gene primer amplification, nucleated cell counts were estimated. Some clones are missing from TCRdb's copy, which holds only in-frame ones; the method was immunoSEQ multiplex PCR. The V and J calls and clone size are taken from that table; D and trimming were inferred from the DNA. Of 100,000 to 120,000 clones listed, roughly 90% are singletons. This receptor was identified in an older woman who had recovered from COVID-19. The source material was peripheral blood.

The CDR3 loop reads CASRSQGGDTEAFF. The DNA of the CDR3 is TGCGCCAGCAGATCGCAGGGAGGAGACACTGAAGCTTTCTTT. This chain connects TRBV5-1 to TRBJ1-1; possible D gene TRBD1, 5 bases. This CDR3 contains 14 residues. The germline V and J ends were trimmed by 5 bases and 3 bases, with 14 bases remaining between them. Germline CDR1 reads SGHRS; CDR2 reads YFSETQ.